This T cell receptor (beta chain) was recovered during a study of blood T cell repertoires in COVID-19. Study-wide context: COVID-19 samples, acute and convalescent, were from the United States, Italy and Spain. In each case, the material was cDNA or gDNA derived from T cells, B-cell-depleted T cells, or PBMCs.

Original data processing: Researchers report that nucleated cell counts were estimated from reference gene primer amplification. TCRdb keeps only in-frame clones here, not all; method: immunoSEQ multiplex PCR. V, J and clone size were drawn from that table, and D and trimming were deduced from the DNA. This table holds 200,000 to 250,000 clones, roughly 87% found once. The germline V gene has CDR1 KGHSH and CDR2 LQKENI. The V and J ends lost 3 bases and 3 bases respectively, with 18 bases between them. The CDR3 length is 16 residues. The table lists this clone with a count of one. The receptor comes from a man aged 35 to 55 with active or convalescent COVID-19. The sequencing sample was made of peripheral blood. The chain employs TRBV18 and TRBJ2-7; tentative D call: TRBD2 (6 bases). The CDR3 DNA follows: TGTGCCAGCTCACCGGGGCCTTGGCGGGGCATCTACGAGCAGTACTTC. Amino acid sequence: CASSPGPWRGIYEQYF.